This T cell receptor (beta chain) emerged from a study of shared clonotypes between healthy human individuals. Study-level background: Participating donors consisted of a couple of women and a few men aged 18 to 49.

The donors, all of them Caucasian adults, lived in Nashville, Tennessee. V shed 1 base and J shed 6 bases, with 14 bases lying between them. The CDR3 covers 15 residues. Germline V gives CDR1 SGHNT, CDR2 YYREEE (reference sequence). Generated by immunoSEQ multiplex PCR, the TCRdb table keeps only in-frame clones and is missing some. This table holds 2 million to 2.5 million clones, just under 95% found once. Input material: naive CD4+ T cells from PBMCs. Subset here: CD45RA+ positively selected. The receptor's source is a man aged 18 to 29 in good health. Some clones in this sample may be carry-over from other donors' samples. The chain couples TRBV5-4 to TRBJ1-3, with a weak D call TRBD1 (5 bases). The CDR3 DNA reads TGTGCCAGCAGCTTGTGGGGGAAGCTTGAAAACACCATATATTTT. This codes for CASSLWGKLENTIYF.